Listed below are T cell receptor beta chains from one sample, sequenced in a study of radiation and T cells in renal cell carcinoma. The protocol was immunoSEQ multiplex PCR, while the TCRdb copy is restricted to in-frame clones and leaves out a portion. The sample shows 15,000 to 20,000 clones, about 56% of them seen only once. This material consisted of tumor tissue, taken from a patient whose treatment included radiotherapy and nephrectomy. These receptor sequences come from a man between 45 and 60 years old with renal cell carcinoma. Both conserved end residues are part of each CDR3. Each record gives: D gene, V gene, J gene, clone size, CDR3 protein, CDR3 DNA. A D gene is named only where the DNA matches it firmly. Only part of the rows carry a size: once, few, many, or a class if the clone is expanded.

NA	TRBV7-7	TRBJ2-6	many	CASSLGQSAGANVLTF	TGTGCTAGCAGCTTAGGCCAGAGCGCTGGGGCCAACGTCCTGACTTTC
TRBD1	TRBV18	TRBJ2-2	few	CASSDRDRATGELFF	TGTGCCAGCTCAGATCGGGACAGGGCTACCGGGGAGCTGTTTTTT
NA	TRBV18	TRBJ2-7	few	CASSPPAGSHEQYF	TGTGCCAGCTCACCACCGGCAGGTAGCCACGAGCAGTACTTC
NA	TRBV6-1	TRBJ2-4	NA	CASGGWQNIQYF	TGTGCCAGCGGGGGGTGGCAAAACATTCAGTACTTC
TRBD2	TRBV5-1	TRBJ2-7	once	CASSPGLAASLLEQYF	TGCGCCAGCAGCCCGGGACTAGCGGCTTCTTTATTGGAGCAGTACTTC
TRBD2	TRBV19	TRBJ2-3	NA	CASSIAGGQDTQYF	TGTGCCAGTAGTATAGCGGGGGGGCAGGATACGCAGTATTTT
TRBD1	TRBV10-2	TRBJ2-7	NA	CASSGRDRGGTYEQYF	TGCGCCAGCAGTGGCCGGGACAGGGGAGGAACCTACGAGCAGTACTTC
TRBD2	TRBV9	TRBJ2-1	NA	CASSVRSGSNNEQFF	TGTGCCAGCAGCGTACGAAGCGGGAGCAACAATGAGCAGTTCTTC
TRBD2	TRBV9	TRBJ2-2	few	CASSGSGGAGELFF	TGTGCCAGCAGCGGTAGCGGGGGGGCCGGGGAGCTGTTTTTT
NA	TRBV5-1	TRBJ1-3	NA	CASSLGLTDDTIYF	TGCGCCAGCAGCTTGGGACTAACCGATGACACCATATATTTT
TRBD2	TRBV2	TRBJ2-1	NA	CASTRRVAGTYNEQFF	TGTGCCAGCACCCGCCGGGTAGCGGGGACCTACAATGAGCAGTTCTTC
NA	TRBV12-5	TRBJ1-1	few	CASGLVPGDEAFF	TGTGCTAGTGGTTTGGTACCCGGGGATGAAGCTTTCTTT
TRBD1	TRBV30	TRBJ2-6	NA	CASQGAAGANVLTF	TGTGCCTCACAGGGGGCGGCTGGGGCCAACGTCCTGACTTTC
NA	TRBV7-9	TRBJ1-1	NA	CASSPGGTEAFF	TGTGCCAGCAGCCCTGGTGGCACTGAAGCTTTCTTT
NA	TRBV2	TRBJ1-5	NA	CASSVTREQPQHF	TGTGCCAGCAGTGTGACCCGAGAACAGCCCCAGCATTTT
NA	TRBV7-2	TRBJ1-1	NA	CASSFSAGTDTEAFF	TGTGCCAGCAGCTTTAGTGCAGGGACGGACACTGAAGCTTTCTTT
TRBD2	TRBV6-4	TRBJ2-1	NA	CASSDTEFSGGPNEQFF	TGTGCCAGCAGTGACACCGAGTTTAGCGGGGGCCCTAATGAGCAGTTCTTC
NA	TRBV4-1	TRBJ2-5	NA	CASRGPGLQETQYF	TGCGCCAGCAGAGGCCCGGGATTGCAAGAGACCCAGTACTTC
TRBD1	TRBV28	TRBJ2-2	once	CASYSHGTAVTGELFF	TGTGCCAGCTATTCTCATGGGACAGCGGTCACCGGGGAGCTGTTTTTT
NA	TRBV10-3	TRBJ2-5	NA	CAISFGLGQGRETQYF	TGTGCCATCAGTTTTGGACTAGGACAGGGACGGGAGACCCAGTACTTC
TRBD1	TRBV7-9	TRBJ1-1	NA	CASSSTGFAFF	TGTGCCAGCAGCTCGACAGGGTTCGCTTTCTTT
NA	TRBV6-5	TRBJ1-4	NA	CASSYSKGLEKLFF	TGTGCCAGCAGTTACTCCAAGGGATTGGAAAAACTGTTTTTT
TRBD2	TRBV4-3	TRBJ2-3	NA	CASSPKQAGGPADTQYF	TGCGCCAGCAGCCCCAAGCAAGCGGGGGGGCCCGCAGATACGCAGTATTTT
TRBD2	TRBV4-2	TRBJ2-5	NA	CASSQWSSGGNHETQYF	TGTGCCAGCAGCCAATGGAGTAGCGGGGGGAATCACGAGACCCAGTACTTC
NA	TRBV23-1	TRBJ1-5	NA	CASSQYRQEANQPQHF	TGCGCCAGCAGTCAATATCGCCAGGAGGCCAATCAGCCCCAGCATTTT
NA	TRBV7-3	TRBJ2-2	NA	CASSRNLGELFF	TGTGCCAGCAGCCGTAACCTCGGGGAGCTGTTTTTT
NA	TRBV2	TRBJ2-7	medium-sized	CASSEAGVFYEQYF	TGTGCCAGCAGTGAAGCGGGAGTGTTCTACGAGCAGTACTTC
NA	TRBV6-1	TRBJ2-6	NA	CASGGTLFSGANVLTF	TGTGCCAGCGGTGGCACACTATTCTCTGGGGCCAACGTCCTGACTTTC
NA	TRBV12-5	TRBJ1-1	NA	CASGFGTGVRATNMNTEAFF	TGTGCTAGTGGTTTTGGGACGGGGGTTAGGGCGACAAACATGAACACTGAAGCTTTCTTT
TRBD2	TRBV7-9	TRBJ2-1	NA	CASSGRGGQSNEQFF	TGTGCCAGCAGCGGACGGGGGGGACAATCAAATGAGCAGTTCTTC
NA	TRBV7-9	TRBJ1-2	many	CASSSGRGGGVFYGYTF	TGTGCCAGCAGCTCCGGCCGGGGAGGGGGAGTTTTCTATGGCTACACCTTC
NA	TRBV2	TRBJ2-2	NA	CASSEIPWQGKTGELFF	TGTGCCAGCAGTGAAATCCCCTGGCAGGGGAAGACCGGGGAGCTGTTTTTT
NA	TRBV29-1	TRBJ2-1	NA	CSVEPAGNEQFF	TGCAGCGTTGAGCCGGCCGGGAATGAGCAGTTCTTC
NA	TRBV7-3	TRBJ1-3	few	CASSSYLGDTIYF	TGTGCCAGCAGCTCCTATTTGGGGGACACCATATATTTT
NA	TRBV2	TRBJ2-3	NA	CASSYRARADTQYF	TGTGCCAGCAGTTACAGGGCTAGGGCAGATACGCAGTATTTT
TRBD1	TRBV18	TRBJ2-3	once	CASSAGTGGSVDTQYF	TGTGCCAGCTCGGCCGGGACAGGGGGCTCCGTAGATACGCAGTATTTT
NA	TRBV5-5	TRBJ1-1	few	CASSLSVVGTEAFF	TGTGCCAGCAGCTTGTCGGTGGTAGGCACTGAAGCTTTCTTT
NA	TRBV27	TRBJ2-1	NA	CASSPDLTTSYNEQFF	TGTGCCAGCAGTCCCGATCTGACGACCTCCTACAATGAGCAGTTCTTC
NA	TRBV29-1	TRBJ2-1	few	CSGLVNEQFF	TGCAGCGGTCTAGTTAATGAGCAGTTCTTC
TRBD1	TRBV27	TRBJ2-7	NA	CASRTGAYEQYF	TGTGCCAGCAGGACAGGGGCCTACGAGCAGTACTTC
NA	TRBV11-2	TRBJ1-4	NA	CASSLTRTGEKLFF	TGTGCCAGCAGCCTCACTAGGACCGGTGAAAAACTGTTTTTT
NA	TRBV11-2	TRBJ2-7	NA	CASSLGPANRYEQYF	TGTGCCAGCAGCTTAGGTCCTGCTAACCGCTACGAGCAGTACTTC